This TCR beta chain was observed in a study of shared clonotypes between healthy human individuals. Findings and caveats of the study: Clonotype sharing among donors was thought likely to change with sequencing depth.

The naive CD8 fraction comprised CD45RO-negative cells positively selected for CCR7 and excluded terminally differentiated effector memory CD45RA+ cells. Concerning this clone: Its specificity is not known.

The table came from immunoSEQ multiplex PCR; TCRdb's copy has only in-frame clones and leaves some out. The data contain more than 2 million clones, approximately 94% of them seen just once; the ten biggest clones take up roughly 1.1%. Trimming took off 1 base at V and 4 bases at J, with 10 bases between the two ends. The length of the CDR3 is 14 residues. Germline CDR1 reads SGHVS; CDR2 reads FNYEAQ. The sample consisted of naive CD8+ T cells sorted from blood. This TCR was sampled from a man younger than 35 in good health. The chain links TRBV7-6 to TRBJ1-1; no firm D call. In DNA, the CDR3 is TGTGCCAGCAGCTTAGAAGGGTTAGGCACTGAAGCTTTCTTT. This gives the protein CASSLEGLGTEAFF.